This TCR beta chain was documented in a study of blood T cell repertoires in COVID-19. As for the study in general: T cells, B-cell-depleted T cells, or PBMCs provided the cDNA or gDNA that served as material.

Per the authors' pipeline: How many nucleated cells were present was estimated from reference gene primer amplification. Libraries were prepared by immunoSEQ multiplex PCR; TCRdb keeps only in-frame clonotypes and omits some of them. For V, J and clone size, that table is used; D and trimming come from the DNA. The sample shows approximately 210,000 clones, almost 85% of them seen only once. The receptor was isolated from a woman in her forties or fifties with active or convalescent COVID-19. Source material: peripheral blood.

The CDR3 here is CASSLFLTSGIAEAFF. The CDR3 region has the DNA TGTGCCAGCAGTTTATTCTTGACCTCGGGGATAGCTGAAGCTTTCTTT. The V gene is TRBV27, the J gene TRBJ1-1; D call uncertain. Trimming stripped 1 base from V and 6 bases from J, with 18 bases between. The CDR3 contains 16 residues. Germline values: CDR1 MNHEY, CDR2 SMNVEV (reference sequence).